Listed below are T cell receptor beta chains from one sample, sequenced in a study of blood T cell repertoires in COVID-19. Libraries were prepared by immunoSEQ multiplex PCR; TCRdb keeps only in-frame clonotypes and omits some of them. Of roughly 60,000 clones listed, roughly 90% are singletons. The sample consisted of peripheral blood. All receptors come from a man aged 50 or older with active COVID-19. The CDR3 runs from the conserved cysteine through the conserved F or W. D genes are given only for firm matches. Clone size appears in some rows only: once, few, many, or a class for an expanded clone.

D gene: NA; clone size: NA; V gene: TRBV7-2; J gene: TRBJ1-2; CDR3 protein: CASSLDRGNYGYTF; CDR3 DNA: TGTGCCAGCAGCTTAGATCGGGGAAACTATGGCTACACCTTC
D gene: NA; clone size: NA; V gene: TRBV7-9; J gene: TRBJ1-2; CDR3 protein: CASSSLGGMENGYTF; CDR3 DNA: TGTGCCAGCAGCTCCCTCGGGGGGATGGAAAATGGCTACACCTTC
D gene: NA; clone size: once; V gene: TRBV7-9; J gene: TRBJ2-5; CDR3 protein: CASSLARPGGETQYF; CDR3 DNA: TGTGCCAGCAGCTTAGCCCGTCCCGGTGGAGAGACCCAGTACTTC
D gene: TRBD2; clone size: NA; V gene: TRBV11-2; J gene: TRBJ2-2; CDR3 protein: CASSALRGGRTGELFF; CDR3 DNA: TGTGCCAGCAGCGCCCTACGGGGGGGGAGGACCGGGGAGCTGTTTTTT
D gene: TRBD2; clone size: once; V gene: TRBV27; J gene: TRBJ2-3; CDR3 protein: CASSLSTSAVDTQYF; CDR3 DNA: TGTGCCAGCAGTTTATCGACTAGCGCCGTAGATACGCAGTATTTT
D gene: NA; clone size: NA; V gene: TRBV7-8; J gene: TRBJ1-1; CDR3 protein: CASSPEPHRADTEAFF; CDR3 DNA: TGTGCCAGCAGCCCTGAGCCGCACAGGGCGGACACTGAAGCTTTCTTT
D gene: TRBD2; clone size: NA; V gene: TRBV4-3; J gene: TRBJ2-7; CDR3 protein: CASSPLAGAFYYEQYF; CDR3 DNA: TGCGCCAGCAGCCCACTAGCGGGGGCATTCTACTACGAGCAGTACTTC
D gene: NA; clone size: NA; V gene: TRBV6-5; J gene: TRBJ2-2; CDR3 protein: CASSLLTGELFF; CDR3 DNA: TGTGCCAGCAGTCTCCTTACCGGGGAGCTGTTTTTT
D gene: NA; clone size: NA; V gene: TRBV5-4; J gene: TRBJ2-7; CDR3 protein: CASSLADRVPYEQYF; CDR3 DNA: TGTGCCAGCAGCTTGGCCGATCGGGTCCCCTACGAGCAGTACTTC
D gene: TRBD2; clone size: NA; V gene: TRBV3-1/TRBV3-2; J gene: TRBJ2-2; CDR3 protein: CASSPFGSGGVNTGELFF; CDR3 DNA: TGTGCCAGCAGCCCCTTTGGTAGCGGGGGAGTGAACACCGGGGAGCTGTTTTTT
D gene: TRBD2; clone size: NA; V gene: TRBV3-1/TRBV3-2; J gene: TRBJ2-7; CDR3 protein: CASSGGNEQYF; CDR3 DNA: TGTGCCTCATCGGGGGGGAACGAGCAGTACTTC
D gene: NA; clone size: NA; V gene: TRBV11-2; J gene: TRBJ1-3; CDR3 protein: CASSSPREYTIYF; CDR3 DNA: TGTGCCAGCAGCAGCCCCAGGGAATACACCATATATTTT
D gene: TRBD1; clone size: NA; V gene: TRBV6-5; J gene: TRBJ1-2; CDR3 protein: CASTALDRDYGYTF; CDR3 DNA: TGTGCCAGTACCGCTTTGGACAGGGATTATGGCTACACCTTC
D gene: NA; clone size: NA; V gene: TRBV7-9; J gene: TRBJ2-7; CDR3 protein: CASSFLGLNGGEQYF; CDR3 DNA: TGTGCCAGCAGCTTCTTGGGACTTAATGGGGGGGAGCAGTACTTC
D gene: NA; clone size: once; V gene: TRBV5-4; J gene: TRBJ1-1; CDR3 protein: CASSPQVANTEAFF; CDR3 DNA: TGTGCCAGCAGCCCACAAGTTGCGAACACTGAAGCTTTCTTT
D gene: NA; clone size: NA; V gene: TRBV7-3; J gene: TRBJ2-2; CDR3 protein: CASSLDRPGTGELFF; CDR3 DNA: TGTGCCAGCAGCCTAGACAGGCCGGGCACCGGGGAGCTGTTTTTT
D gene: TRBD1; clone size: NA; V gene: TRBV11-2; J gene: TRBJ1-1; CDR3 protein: CASSLAGGRTEAFF; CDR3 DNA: TGTGCCAGCAGCTTAGCAGGGGGCAGAACTGAAGCTTTCTTT
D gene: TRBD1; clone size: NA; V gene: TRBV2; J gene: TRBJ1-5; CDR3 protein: CASTPGQGLNQPQHF; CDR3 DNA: TGTGCCAGCACCCCGGGACAGGGACTCAATCAGCCCCAGCATTTT
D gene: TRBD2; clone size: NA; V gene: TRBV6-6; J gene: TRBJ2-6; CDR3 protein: CASAPGGVGANVLTF; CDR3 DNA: TGTGCCAGCGCTCCCGGGGGGGTGGGGGCCAACGTCCTGACTTTC
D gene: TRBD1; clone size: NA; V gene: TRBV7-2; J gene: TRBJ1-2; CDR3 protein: CASSFSAGGIYGYTF; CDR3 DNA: TGTGCCAGCAGCTTCTCCGCAGGGGGGATCTATGGCTACACCTTC
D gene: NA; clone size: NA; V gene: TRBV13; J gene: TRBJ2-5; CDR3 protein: CASSYREGRDGDQYF; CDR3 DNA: TGTGCCAGCAGCTACAGAGAAGGGAGAGACGGGGACCAGTACTTC
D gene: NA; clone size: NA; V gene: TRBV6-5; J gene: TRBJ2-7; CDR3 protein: CASSYSSRGTSEQYF; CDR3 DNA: TGTGCCAGCAGTTACTCGAGTCGGGGAACCTCCGAGCAGTACTTC
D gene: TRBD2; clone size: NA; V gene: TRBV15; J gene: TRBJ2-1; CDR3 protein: CATSRDIDGGAFEQFF; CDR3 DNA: TGTGCCACCAGCAGAGATATAGACGGGGGGGCGTTTGAGCAGTTCTTC
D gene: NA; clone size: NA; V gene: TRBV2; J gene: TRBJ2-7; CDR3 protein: CASRRYGQIYEQYF; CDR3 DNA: TGTGCCAGCAGGAGATATGGGCAGATCTACGAGCAGTACTTC
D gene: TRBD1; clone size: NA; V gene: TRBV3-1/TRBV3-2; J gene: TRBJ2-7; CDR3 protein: CASSRQGTGTYEQYF; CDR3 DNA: TGTGCCAGCAGCCGGCAAGGGACAGGCACCTACGAGCAGTACTTC
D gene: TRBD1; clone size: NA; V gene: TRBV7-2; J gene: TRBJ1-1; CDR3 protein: CASSFPVRGRRGTEAFF; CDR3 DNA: TGTGCCAGCAGCTTTCCGGTCAGGGGGCGGCGGGGCACTGAAGCTTTCTTT
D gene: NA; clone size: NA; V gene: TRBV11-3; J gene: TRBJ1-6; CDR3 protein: CASSVGSSYNSPLHF; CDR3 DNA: TGTGCCAGCAGCGTGGGGAGCTCCTATAATTCACCCCTCCACTTT
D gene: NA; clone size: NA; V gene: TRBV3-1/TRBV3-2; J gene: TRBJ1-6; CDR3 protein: CASSQDGGTRLGSPLHF; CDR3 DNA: TGTGCCAGCAGCCAAGATGGGGGGACGCGTCTCGGGTCACCCCTCCACTTT
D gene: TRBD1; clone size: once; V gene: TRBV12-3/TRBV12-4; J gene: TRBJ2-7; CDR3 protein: CASKDRTYEQYF; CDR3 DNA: TGTGCCAGCAAGGACAGGACCTACGAGCAGTACTTC
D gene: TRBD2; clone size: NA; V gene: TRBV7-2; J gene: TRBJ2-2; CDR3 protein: CASSPGLAGAPGGELFF; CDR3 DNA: TGTGCCAGCAGCCCCGGACTAGCGGGGGCCCCGGGCGGGGAGCTGTTTTTT